These 13 T cell receptor beta chains originate from one sample sequenced in a study of CD8 T cells in ankylosing spondylitis. TCRdb reprocessed the 5' RACE reads with MiXCR, giving one entry per CDR3 protein. The repertoire holds 250,000 to 400,000 distinct CDR3 sequences, with around a tenth as singletons. Sample: blood, either unsorted or a sorted T cell fraction (not recorded which). The source of these receptors is a female donor with ankylosing spondylitis or in good health (not recorded which).

This chain links TRBV7-9 with TRBJ2-6, with no clear D. The CDR3 is 20 residues long. Germline-derived CDR1 and CDR2 are SEHNR and FQNEAQ (reference sequence). Trimming left V 6 bases short and J 0 bases short, with 24 bases between. In DNA form, the CDR3 reads TGTGCCAGCAGAACCCCGTCGGCCCGGTTATCCTCCTCTGGGGCCAACGTCCTGACTTTC. Protein product: CASRTPSARLSSSGANVLTF.

This clonotype has more than one count but fewer than ten. The J gene is TRBJ1-1, the V gene TRBV20-1; D is unclear. The germline CDR1 and CDR2 sequences are DFQATT and SNEGSKA (reference sequence). V was trimmed by 2 bases and J by 8 bases, leaving 15 bases between them. CDR3 size: 13 residues. CDR3 DNA sequence: TGCAGTGCTAGAAACCGTTGGGTAGGAGAAGCTTTCTTT. Translation: CSARNRWVGEAFF.

This clonotype was found many times. The chain recombines TRBV29-1 with TRBJ2-5; D gene uncertain. The CDR3 loop spans 12 amino acids. CDR1 is SQVTM and CDR2 is ANQGSEA in the germline V gene. V was cut by 4 bases and J by 4 bases, with 10 bases left in between. The CDR3 DNA follows: TGCAGCGTTGGTAAGGTTAGAGAGACCCAGTACTTC. Its translation is CSVGKVRETQYF.

This clonotype was recorded a few times. The chain recombines TRBV12-3 or TRBV12-4 with TRBJ2-4; 7 bases are shared with TRBD1. Unmatched junction bases numbered 7, after V lost 6 bases and J lost 2 bases. This CDR3 comprises 15 residues. The CDR3 sequence: CASSRDSISKNIQYF. The CDR3 DNA follows: TGTGCCAGCAGCCGGGACAGTATATCCAAAAACATTCAGTACTTC.

In this sample, this clonotype turned up a few times. The rearrangement joins TRBV7-4 to TRBJ1-6, with 10 bases that match TRBD1. The germline V gene has CDR1 SGHVT and CDR2 SQSDAQ. This CDR3 comprises 23 residues. Trimming cost V 5 bases and J 7 bases; bases outside gene matches: 29. CDR3 sequence (DNA): TGTGCCAGCAGCAAAATAGGCCGCCGGGACAGGGGCGCTTACTCTTCTCTAAATTCACCCCTCCACTTT. Translation: CASSKIGRRDRGAYSSLNSPLHF.

The chain carries TRBV18 and TRBJ1-2, with a tentative D call TRBD1 (6 bases). The CDR3 runs 13 residues. The germline gives CDR1 KGHSH, CDR2 LQKENI. V was clipped by 3 bases and J by 8 bases, with 13 bases between them. CDR3 coding DNA: TGTGCCAGCTCACCTAACAGGGAGGAGGGCTACACCTTC. Translated: CASSPNREEGYTF.

The sample holds a few counts of this clonotype. The chain uses TRBV20-1 and TRBJ1-3, with a weak D call TRBD1 (5 bases). This CDR3 is built from 16 residues. V was trimmed by 1 base and J by 0 bases, leaving 13 bases between them. Germline CDR1 and CDR2: DFQATT and SNEGSKA (reference sequence). CDR3 sequence: CSARGGGTVSGNTIYF. DNA of the CDR3: TGCAGTGCTAGAGGGGGGGGGACCGTCTCTGGAAACACCATATATTTT.

This clonotype was picked up many times. The V call is TRBV7-2, the J call TRBJ2-3; 7 bases are a match to TRBD2. V shed 5 bases and J 2 bases; nucleotides not matched to a gene: 13. This CDR3 has 17 residues. The V gene's germline CDR1 is SGHTA and CDR2 FQGNSA. The CDR3 DNA is TGTGCCAGCAGCCCGCTTGGCGGGAGTGTGTCCACAGATACGCAGTATTTT. It translates to CASSPLGGSVSTDTQYF.

Ten or more counts support this clonotype. The rearrangement uses TRBV10-3 and TRBJ2-7; 8 nucleotides align to TRBD2. Germline lookup yields CDR1 ENHRY and CDR2 SYGVKD. J was trimmed by 6 bases and V by 6 bases; bases with no gene match: 7. CDR3 length equals 13 residues. The CDR3 here is CAISLAGSGEQYF. In DNA form, the CDR3 reads TGTGCCATCAGCCTAGCGGGTAGCGGCGAGCAGTACTTC.

Many counts were recorded for this clonotype. The rearrangement joins TRBV5-1 to TRBJ2-3; D gene unclear. Deletions cut 2 bases from V and 5 bases from J, with 9 bases between. The length of the CDR3 is 13 residues. Germline-derived CDR1 and CDR2 are SGHRS and YFSETQ. CDR3 region: CASSLDPGDTQYF. The DNA for the CDR3 is TGCGCCAGCAGCTTAGACCCAGGAGATACGCAGTATTTT. Together with reference TRBV5-1 and TRBJ2-3, the CDR3 gives the full variable domain: KAGVTQTPRYLIKTRGQQVTLSCSPISGHRSVSWYQQTPGQGLQFLFEYFSETQRNKGNFPGRFSGRQFSNSRSEMNVSTLELGDSALYLCASSLDPGDTQYFGPGTRLTVL.

This clonotype was observed at least ten times. Germline is not matched at one junction end, which may reflect a read error. This rearrangement joins TRBV5-1 to TRBJ2-7; TRBD1 matches at 8 bases. The germline gives CDR1 SGHRS, CDR2 YFSETQ. The CDR3 spans 14 residues. The CDR3 is CASSRGTGPYEQYF. The CDR3 coding sequence is TGTGCCAGCAGTCGCGGGACAGGTCCCTACGAGCAGTACTTC.

The genes are TRBV20-1 and TRBJ2-2; 15 nucleotides align to TRBD2. This CDR3 has 18 amino acids. Germline V gene lookup returns CDR1 DFQATT and CDR2 SNEGSKA (reference sequence). V was clipped by 5 bases and J by 1 base; unmatched bases: 8. The CDR3 DNA sequence: TGCAGTGCTCCCGGACTAGCGGGGGGGCCAAGGAACACCGGGGAGCTGTTTTTT. Its translation is CSAPGLAGGPRNTGELFF.

At least ten counts were recorded for this clonotype. This chain joins TRBV20-1 and TRBJ2-5, with a weak D call TRBD1 (6 bases). Trimming removed 5 bases at V and 4 bases at J, with 20 bases between. The CDR3 totals 15 residues. Germline-derived CDR1 and CDR2 are DFQATT and SNEGSKA (reference sequence). CDR3 DNA sequence: TGCAGTGCTGAACAAACGACAGGTACCCCAGAGACCCAGTACTTC. Encoded protein: CSAEQTTGTPETQYF.